This entry features one TCR beta chain sequence. Its antigen is currently unknown. The record originates from a study of CD8+CD57+ T cells in acquired aplastic anemia. Using genomic DNA as the template, TCR beta VDJ and CDR3 profiling was carried out. MiXCR, run by TCRdb on the reads, gives a single entry per CDR3 protein. Among 100,000 to 120,000 distinct CDR3 sequences listed, 51% were seen once. Findings of the study overall: Patients shared twenty-nine CD8+ CDR3 sequences with controls.

Per germline, CDR1 MGHDK and CDR2 SYGVNS. The CDR3 has 15 residues. Trimming cost V 8 bases and J 6 bases, with 23 bases left between them. Sequencing input: sorted CD4+, CD8+, or CD8+CD57+ T cells (not recorded which) from PBMCs. V usage is TRBV25-1 and J usage is TRBJ2-7; TRBD2 might be the D (6 bases). The TCR originated in a human donor in good health, serving as a control. This chain's CDR3 is CASSPLREPPGEQYF. The CDR3 coding sequence is TGTGCCAGCTCCCCACTCCGGGAGCCCCCGGGCGAGCAGTACTTC.